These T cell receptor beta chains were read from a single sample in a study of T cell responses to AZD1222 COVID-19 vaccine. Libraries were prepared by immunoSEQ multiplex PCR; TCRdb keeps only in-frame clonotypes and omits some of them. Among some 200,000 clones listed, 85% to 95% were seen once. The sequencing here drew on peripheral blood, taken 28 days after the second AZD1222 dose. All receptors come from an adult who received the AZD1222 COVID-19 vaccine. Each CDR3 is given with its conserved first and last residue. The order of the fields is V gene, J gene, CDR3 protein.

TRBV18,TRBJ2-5,CASSPMGVGETQYF
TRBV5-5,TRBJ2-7,CASSFTIYEQYF
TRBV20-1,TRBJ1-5,CSASLGGDQPQHF
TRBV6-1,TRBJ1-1,CASSDGRRNTEAFF
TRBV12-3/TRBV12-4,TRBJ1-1,CASSLSRRGEAFF
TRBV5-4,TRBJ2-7,CASSLDRYEQYF
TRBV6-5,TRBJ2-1,CASSMTSGGANEQFF
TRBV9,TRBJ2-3,CASSTPGQGATDTQYF
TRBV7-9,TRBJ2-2,CASSPRGTGPGELFF
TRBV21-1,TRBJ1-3,CASSTRPPGGFGNTIYF
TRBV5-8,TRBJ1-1,CASSYQGAAGTEAFF
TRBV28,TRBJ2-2,CASSLTMGELFF
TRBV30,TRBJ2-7,CAWSQSSYEQYF
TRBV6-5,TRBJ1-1,CASSYGQTNTEAFF
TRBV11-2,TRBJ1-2,CASSLTGVGYTF
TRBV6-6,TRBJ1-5,CASSPRGGDSNQPQHF
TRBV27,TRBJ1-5,CASSLPGTDRSNQPQHF